This TCR beta chain was captured in a study of cytomegalovirus exposure and HLA in healthy donors. Study-level points and caveats: As a later analysis showed, a missense DCLRE1C variant was linked to trimming of TCR beta V- and J-genes. Analyzed later, association rates of TCRs varied across HLA loci, with DRB1 most and HLA-C fewest. Later on, analysis showed that most CMV-associated TCR beta chains appeared to be HLA-restricted.

From germline, CDR1 is SGHRS and CDR2 YFSETQ. The CDR3 is made up of 12 amino acids. V was pared by 4 bases and J by 15 bases, with 17 bases between. Details on this clone: The antigen remains undetermined.

With 60 Vbeta and 13 Jbeta primers, the PCR was carried out. The repertoire was sequenced with immunoSEQ multiplex PCR; TCRdb's copy has only in-frame clones and lacks some. The sample shows roughly 90,000 clones, roughly 82% of them seen only once. The chain carries TRBV5-1 and TRBJ2-1; tentative D call: TRBD2 (5 bases). The sequence was collected from a man between 25 and 39 years old in good health and CMV-seropositive. The sequenced sample consisted of PBMCs. CDR3 bases: TGCGCCAGCAGCGTTGACGAGGGTAGACGGTTCTTC. As protein: CASSVDEGRRFF.